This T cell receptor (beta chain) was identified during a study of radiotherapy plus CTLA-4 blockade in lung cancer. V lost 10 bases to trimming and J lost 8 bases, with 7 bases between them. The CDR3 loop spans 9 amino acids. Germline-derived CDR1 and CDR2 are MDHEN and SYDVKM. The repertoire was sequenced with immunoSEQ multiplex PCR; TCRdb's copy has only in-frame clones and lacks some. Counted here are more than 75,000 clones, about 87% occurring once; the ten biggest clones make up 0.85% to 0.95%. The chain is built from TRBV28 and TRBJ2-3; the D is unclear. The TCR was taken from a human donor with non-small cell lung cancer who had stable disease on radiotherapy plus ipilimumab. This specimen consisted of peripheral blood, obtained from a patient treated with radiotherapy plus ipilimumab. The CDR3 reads CATRPTQYF. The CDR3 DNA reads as TGTGCCACCCGGCCTACGCAGTATTTT.